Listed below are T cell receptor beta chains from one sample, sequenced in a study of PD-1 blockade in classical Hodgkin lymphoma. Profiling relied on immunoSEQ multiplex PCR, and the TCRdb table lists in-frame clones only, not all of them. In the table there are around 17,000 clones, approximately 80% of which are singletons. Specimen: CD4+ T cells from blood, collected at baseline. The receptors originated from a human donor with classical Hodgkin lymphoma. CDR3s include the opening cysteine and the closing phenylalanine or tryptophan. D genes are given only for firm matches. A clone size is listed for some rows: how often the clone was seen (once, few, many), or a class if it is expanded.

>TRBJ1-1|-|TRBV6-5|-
CASSLTPTGNTEAFF
TGTGCCAGCAGTCTTACTCCGACAGGGAACACTGAAGCTTTCTTT
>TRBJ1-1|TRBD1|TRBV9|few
CASSAATGEAFF
TGTGCCAGCAGCGCGGCGACAGGGGAAGCTTTCTTT
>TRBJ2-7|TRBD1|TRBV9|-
CASSVGTRQGVQYF
TGTGCCAGCAGCGTAGGAACTAGACAGGGAGTGCAGTACTTC
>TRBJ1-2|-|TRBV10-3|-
CAISATGLGDGYTF
TGTGCCATCAGTGCGACAGGTTTGGGGGATGGCTACACCTTC
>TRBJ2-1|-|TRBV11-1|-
CASSPTWENEQFF
TGTGCCAGCAGCCCCACTTGGGAAAATGAGCAGTTCTTC
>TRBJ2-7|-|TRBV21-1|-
CASSKVGGSGTHF
TGTGCCAGCAGCAAAGTGGGGGGGTCAGGGACGCACTTC
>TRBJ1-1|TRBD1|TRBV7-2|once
CASRPTGGVTEAFF
TGTGCCAGCAGACCGACAGGGGGTGTCACTGAAGCTTTCTTT
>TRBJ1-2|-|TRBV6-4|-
CASRLEAQSGGYTF
TGTGCCAGCAGGCTTGAGGCCCAATCGGGCGGCTACACCTTC
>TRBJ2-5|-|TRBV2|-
CASSARETQYF
TGTGCCAGCAGTGCCAGGGAGACCCAGTACTTC
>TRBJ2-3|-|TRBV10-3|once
CAISESDFTDTQYF
TGTGCCATCAGTGAGTCGGATTTCACAGATACGCAGTATTTT
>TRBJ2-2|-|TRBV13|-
CASSSRGAGELFF
TGTGCCAGCAGCTCAAGGGGAGCCGGGGAGCTGTTTTTT
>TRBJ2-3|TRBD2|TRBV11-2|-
CASSFLGGASGASTDTQYF
TGTGCCAGCAGCTTCCTGGGTGGGGCTAGCGGGGCTAGCACAGATACGCAGTATTTT
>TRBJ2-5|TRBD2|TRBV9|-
CASSASGIQETQYF
TGTGCCAGCAGCGCTAGCGGGATCCAAGAGACCCAGTACTTC
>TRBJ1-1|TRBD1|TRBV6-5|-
CASSYRGQGHTEAFF
TGTGCCAGCAGTTACAGGGGACAGGGTCACACTGAAGCTTTCTTT
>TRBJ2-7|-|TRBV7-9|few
CASSLAGASGTGEQYF
TGTGCCAGCAGCTTAGCTGGGGCTAGCGGGACAGGGGAGCAGTACTTC
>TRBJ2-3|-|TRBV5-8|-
CASNGYTDTQYF
TGTGCCAGCAATGGCTACACAGATACGCAGTATTTT
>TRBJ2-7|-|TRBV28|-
CASSTSHSKQYF
TGTGCCAGCAGTACCAGCCACAGCAAGCAGTACTTC
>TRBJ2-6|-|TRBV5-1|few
CASKTGGANVLTF
TGCGCCAGTAAAACCGGTGGGGCCAACGTCCTGACTTTC
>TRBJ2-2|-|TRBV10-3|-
CATTRGDTGELFF
TGTGCCACCACGAGGGGGGACACCGGGGAGCTGTTTTTT
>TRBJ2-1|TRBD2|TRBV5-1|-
CASSLEGGPYNEQFF
TGCGCCAGCAGCTTGGAGGGAGGGCCCTACAATGAGCAGTTCTTC
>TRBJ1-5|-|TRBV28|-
CASTGVQRVNQPQHF
TGTGCCAGCACCGGAGTTCAGAGGGTAAATCAGCCCCAGCATTTT
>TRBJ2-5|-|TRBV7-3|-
CASSPDQQETQYF
TGTGCCAGCAGCCCGGATCAGCAAGAGACCCAGTACTTC
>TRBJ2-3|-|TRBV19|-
CASSIRDTQYF
TGTGCCAGTAGTATTCGGGATACGCAGTATTTT
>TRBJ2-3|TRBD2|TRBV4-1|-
CASSQDAGGWMTDTQYF
TGCGCCAGCAGCCAAGATGCGGGGGGATGGATGACAGATACGCAGTATTTT
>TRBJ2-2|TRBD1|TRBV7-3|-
CASSLTGQGADTGELFF
TGTGCCAGCAGCTTAACGGGGCAGGGGGCGGACACCGGGGAGCTGTTTTTT
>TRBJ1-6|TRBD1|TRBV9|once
CASSVLPTAQGDNSPLHF
TGTGCCAGCAGCGTTTTACCCACCGCACAGGGGGACAATTCACCCCTCCACTTT
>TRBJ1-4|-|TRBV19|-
CASSLTGINEKLFF
TGTGCCAGTAGTCTTACAGGGATTAATGAAAAACTGTTTTTT
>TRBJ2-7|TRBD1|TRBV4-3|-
CASSQSDRGAAYEQYF
TGCGCCAGCAGCCAGTCGGACAGGGGAGCTGCGTACGAGCAGTACTTC
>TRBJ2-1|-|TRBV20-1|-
CSARPNEQFF
TGCAGTGCTAGACCGAATGAGCAGTTCTTC
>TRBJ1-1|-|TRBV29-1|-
CSVEGVAGAFF
TGCAGCGTTGAAGGGGTGGCTGGGGCTTTCTTT
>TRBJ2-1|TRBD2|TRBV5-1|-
CASSLAGLAGDGSYNEQFF
TGCGCCAGCAGCTTGGCCGGACTAGCGGGAGATGGGTCCTACAATGAGCAGTTCTTC
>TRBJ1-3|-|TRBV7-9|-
CASSLKDTGSGNTIYF
TGTGCCAGCAGCTTAAAAGACACCGGCTCTGGAAACACCATATATTTT
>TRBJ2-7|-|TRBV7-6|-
CASSLGFYEQYF
TGTGCCAGCAGCTTAGGATTCTACGAGCAGTACTTC
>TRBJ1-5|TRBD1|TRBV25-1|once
CASSESGQGHNQPQHF
TGTGCCAGCAGTGAAAGTGGACAGGGGCACAATCAGCCCCAGCATTTT
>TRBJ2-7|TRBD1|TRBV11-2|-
CASSLGPGQGYEQYF
TGTGCCAGCAGCTTAGGACCCGGACAGGGCTACGAGCAGTACTTC
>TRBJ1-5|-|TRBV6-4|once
CASSEGVGLLYLCQPQHF
TGTGCCAGCAGTGAGGGCGTGGGACTGCTCTACCTATGTCAGCCCCAGCATTTT
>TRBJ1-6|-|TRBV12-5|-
CASGSGGSSYNSPLHF
TGTGCTAGTGGTTCGGGCGGAAGCTCCTATAATTCACCCCTCCACTTT
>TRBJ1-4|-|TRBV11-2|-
CASSLRGRATNEKLFF
TGTGCCAGCAGCTTAAGGGGAAGAGCAACTAATGAAAAACTGTTTTTT
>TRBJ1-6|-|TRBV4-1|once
CASSQDLDTVYNSPLHF
TGCGCCAGCAGCCAAGATCTGGACACAGTCTATAATTCACCCCTCCACTTT
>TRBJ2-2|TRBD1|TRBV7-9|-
CASSLDPGQGADGTGELFF
TGTGCCAGCAGCTTAGACCCGGGACAGGGGGCCGATGGAACCGGGGAGCTGTTTTTT
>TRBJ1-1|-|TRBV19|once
CASSMGVRNTEAFF
TGTGCCAGTAGTATGGGGGTTAGGAACACTGAAGCTTTCTTT
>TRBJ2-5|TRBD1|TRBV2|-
CASTGTGGETQYF
TGTGCCAGCACCGGGACAGGGGGAGAGACCCAGTACTTC
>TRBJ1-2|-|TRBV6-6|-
CASSYTQGPLGGYTF
TGTGCCAGCAGTTACACCCAAGGACCCCTGGGTGGCTACACCTTC
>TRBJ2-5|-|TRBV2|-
CASSEIGDQETQYF
TGTGCCAGCAGTGAAATAGGGGACCAAGAGACCCAGTACTTC
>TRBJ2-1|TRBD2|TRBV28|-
CASRLPGLGLGEQFF
TGTGCCAGCAGACTTCCGGGACTAGGGTTGGGGGAGCAGTTCTTC
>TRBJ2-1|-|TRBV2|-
CASSDPRGPPYTEQFF
TGTGCCAGCAGTGACCCTAGAGGCCCACCTTACACTGAGCAGTTCTTC
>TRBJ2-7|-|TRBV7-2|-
CASSLATNYEQYF
TGTGCCAGCAGCTTAGCGACCAATTACGAGCAGTACTTC
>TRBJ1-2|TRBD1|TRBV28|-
CASSRGMDRFGGYTF
TGTGCCAGCAGCCGAGGGATGGACAGGTTTGGTGGCTACACCTTC